Each of the 22 T cell receptor beta chains below was sequenced from the same sample in a study of T-cell memory formation after mild COVID-19. MiXCR, applied by TCRdb to the 5' RACE reads, yields one record per CDR3 protein. The sample holds hundreds of thousands of distinct CDR3 sequences, less than 25% seen once. Material: PBMCs or a T cell subset sorted from them (not recorded which). The source is an adult woman who had mild COVID-19 (a few samples of this study predate the infection). Cell type and time point are not known.

This clonotype has a count of ten or more. This chain links TRBV12-3 or TRBV12-4 with TRBJ2-5; 7 bases align to TRBD2. This CDR3 has 15 residues. The J segment lost 5 bases and the V segment lost 1 base, leaving 7 bases of the junction unmatched. The CDR3 loop is CASSLGAGVGETQYF. The CDR3 DNA reads TGTGCCAGCAGTTTAGGGGCGGGGGTTGGGGAGACCCAGTACTTC.

V and J are TRBV12-5 and TRBJ2-7; tentatively, D is TRBD2 (6 bases). The CDR3 is 13 amino acids. Trimming took off 0 bases at V and 6 bases at J, with 9 bases between the two ends. In germline, CDR1 is LGHNT, CDR2 FRNRAP. The DNA of the CDR3 is TGTGCTAGTGGTTTGGTGGAGGGTACCGAGCAGTACTTC. It encodes CASGLVEGTEQYF.

This clonotype has just a few counts. V and J are TRBV4-1 and TRBJ2-7; tentative D call: TRBD2 (6 bases). Germline assignment: CDR1 MGHRA and CDR2 YSYEKL. The V end lost 4 bases, the J end lost 2 bases, and 15 bases lay between the germline ends. The CDR3 length is 15 residues. CDR3 nucleotides: TGCGCCAGCAGCCGATTCGGGCTAGCGACCTACGAGCAGTACTTC. Translated: CASSRFGLATYEQYF.

This clonotype showed up many times. This sequence joins TRBV4-1 and TRBJ1-4; D gene uncertain. This CDR3 comprises 15 residues. Germline V gives CDR1 MGHRA, CDR2 YSYEKL. V was clipped by 4 bases and J by 5 bases, with 14 bases between them. The CDR3 DNA reads TGCGCCAGCAGCCCGACCCCGGGAAGCAATGAAAAACTGTTTTTT. Translation: CASSPTPGSNEKLFF.

The V call is TRBV29-1, the J call TRBJ1-2, with D unclear. The V end was cut by 7 bases, the J end by 8 bases, with 14 bases between. The CDR3 has 11 residues. The germline V gene has CDR1 SQVTM and CDR2 ANQGSEA. The CDR3 DNA follows: TGCAGCGGTCGTGAAGGGTCGGGCTACACCTTC. Its translation is CSGREGSGYTF.

This clonotype was seen at least ten times. This chain links TRBV7-2 with TRBJ2-1, with a tentative D call TRBD1 (5 bases). V was shortened by 2 bases and J by 0 bases, with 8 bases between the two germline ends. CDR3 length equals 15 residues. Germline loops: CDR1 SGHTA, CDR2 FQGNSA. The CDR3 reads CASSLQTVSYNEQFF. The DNA for the CDR3 is TGTGCCAGCAGCTTACAGACAGTCTCCTACAATGAGCAGTTCTTC.

This clonotype was seen only a few times. The chain has TRBV12-3 or TRBV12-4 and TRBJ1-3; no clear D gene. The germline V and J ends were trimmed by 6 bases and 3 bases, with 6 bases remaining between them. This CDR3 comprises 12 residues. The CDR3 loop is CASRSNGNTIYF. The CDR3 coding sequence is TGTGCCAGCAGATCAAATGGAAACACCATATATTTT.

The chain combines TRBV6-1 with TRBJ1-1, with TRBD1 identical over 11 bases. CDR3 length: 14 amino acids. Unmatched junction bases numbered 5, after V lost 6 bases and J lost 5 bases. Germline-derived CDR1 and CDR2 are MNHNS and SASEGT. The CDR3: CASRGQGARTEAFF. DNA of the CDR3: TGTGCCAGCAGAGGACAGGGGGCTAGAACTGAAGCTTTCTTT.

This clonotype was counted between two and nine times. The rearrangement links TRBV9 to TRBJ2-1, with a possible D match to TRBD2 (6 bases). CDR1 and CDR2 from the germline V gene are SGDLS and YYNGEE. CDR3 length: 18 amino acids. V shed 5 bases and J shed 5 bases, with 26 bases lying between them. The CDR3 DNA sequence: TGTGCCAGCAGTACGAGCCCGGGACTCCTACATACTGACAATGAGCAGTTCTTC. Translation gives CASSTSPGLLHTDNEQFF.

CDR3 in amino acids: CATRWGTCGNTIYF. The CDR3 nucleotides read TGTGCCACCAGGTGGGGGACTTGTGGAAACACCATATATTTT. The gene calls are TRBV24-1 and TRBJ1-3; D is possibly TRBD1 (5 bases). V lost 7 bases to trimming and J lost 3 bases, with 12 bases between them. The CDR3 spans 14 residues. Per germline, CDR1 KGHDR and CDR2 SFDVKD.

The chain uses TRBV29-1 and TRBJ1-1; D unclear. The V and J ends lost 1 base and 4 bases respectively, with 10 bases between them. The length of the CDR3 is 13 residues. Germline lookup yields CDR1 SQVTM and CDR2 ANQGSEA. Here the CDR3 reads CSVEGVLVTEAFF. In DNA form, the CDR3 reads TGCAGCGTTGAAGGGGTTTTGGTCACTGAAGCTTTCTTT.

This clonotype occurred a few times. This chain uses TRBV7-8 with TRBJ2-7; TRBD1 is a possible D gene (5 bases). Germline V gives CDR1 SGHVS, CDR2 FQNEAQ. The length of the CDR3 is 15 residues. V gave up 1 base and J gave up 1 base, with 11 bases separating them. Written as DNA, the CDR3 is TGTGCCAGCAGCTTAGGAGCCAGGGCTTCCTACGAGCAGTACTTC. Translated, it gives CASSLGARASYEQYF.

This clonotype was detected a few times. This chain joins TRBV11-2 and TRBJ2-1, with 8 bases fitting TRBD2. V dropped 1 base and J dropped 7; count of bases not matched to a gene: 6. Germline CDR1 SGHAT, CDR2 FQNNGV. The CDR3 has 15 amino acids. CDR3: CASSLVLAGRNEQFF. CDR3 sequence (DNA): TGTGCCAGCAGCTTAGTTCTAGCGGGTAGGAATGAGCAGTTCTTC. Combining the CDR3 with reference TRBV11-2 and TRBJ2-1 gives the whole variable domain EAGVAQSPRYKIIEKRQSVAFWCNPISGHATLYWYQQILGQGPKLLIQFQNNGVVDDSQLPKDRFSAERLKGVDSTLKIQPAKLEDSAVYLCASSLVLAGRNEQFFGPGTRLTVL.

The chain combines TRBV3-1 with TRBJ1-6, with a weak D call TRBD1 (6 bases). Per germline, CDR1 LGHDT and CDR2 YNNKEL (reference sequence). V shed 4 bases and J shed 1 base, with 14 bases lying between them. The CDR3 covers 17 residues. The DNA for the CDR3 is TGTGCCAGCAGCCCGGCATCAGGGGTATCCTATAATTCACCCCTCCACTTT. Encoded protein: CASSPASGVSYNSPLHF.

In this sample, this clonotype turned up a few times. The chain carries TRBV2 and TRBJ1-1; no firm D call. This CDR3 is 14 amino acids long. The V gene lost 7 bases and the J gene lost 4 bases, with 16 bases spanning the gap. Germline V CDR1 and CDR2: SNHLY, FYNNEI. The CDR3 region has the DNA TGTGCCAGCAACAGACCAACGGAGGGCACTGAAGCTTTCTTT. The encoded protein is CASNRPTEGTEAFF.

The chain is built from TRBV12-3 or TRBV12-4 and TRBJ2-1; 7 bases map to TRBD1. The CDR3 is 18 amino acids. Trimming took 4 bases from V and 3 from J; bases not matched to a gene: 15. For the CDR3, the DNA is TGTGCCAGCAGTTCACCCGGTCCGGGACAGAAATACTACAATGAGCAGTTCTTC. This gives the protein CASSSPGPGQKYYNEQFF.

The CDR3 loop reads CSARDIGLWGNEQFF. The CDR3 DNA is TGCAGTGCTAGAGATATTGGACTCTGGGGCAATGAGCAGTTCTTC. This chain connects TRBV20-1 to TRBJ2-1; D is possibly TRBD2 (5 bases). The CDR3 runs to 15 residues. Trimming shortened V by 0 bases and J by 6 bases, and 15 bases separated the two germline ends. Germline CDR1 and CDR2: DFQATT and SNEGSKA (reference sequence).

This sequence joins TRBV10-3 and TRBJ1-5, with D tentatively TRBD1 (5 bases). Trimming shortened V by 5 bases and J by 2 bases, and 10 bases separated the two germline ends. CDR1 ENHRY and CDR2 SYGVKD come from the germline V gene. CDR3 length: 14 amino acids. CDR3 in amino acids: CAISSTGGNQPQHF. The CDR3 nucleotides are TGTGCCATCAGTTCTACAGGAGGCAATCAGCCCCAGCATTTT.

This clonotype was seen a few times. This chain links TRBV6-1 with TRBJ1-1; D may be TRBD1 (5 bases). The V gene lost 6 bases and the J gene lost 5 bases, with 16 bases spanning the gap. Germline loops: CDR1 MNHNS, CDR2 SASEGT. This CDR3 comprises 14 residues. CDR3 nucleotides: TGTGCCAGCAGATCTTTGGGGGGTGGAACTGAAGCTTTCTTT. Its translation is CASRSLGGGTEAFF.

The V and J genes are TRBV20-1 and TRBJ2-3; D is undetermined. This CDR3 has 14 amino acids. Germline V lookup: CDR1 DFQATT, CDR2 SNEGSKA (reference sequence). Deletions cut 5 bases from V and 0 bases from J, with 12 bases between. CDR3 coding DNA: TGCAGTGCTGGGCGCTCCGCTAGCACAGATACGCAGTATTTT. It yields the protein CSAGRSASTDTQYF.

In this sample, this clonotype turned up a few times. This chain joins TRBV7-9 and TRBJ1-5; D not resolved. CDR1 and CDR2 from the germline V gene are SEHNR and FQNEAQ (reference sequence). Between the trimmed V and J ends, which lost 3 bases and 0 bases, there was a span of 6 bases. This CDR3 contains 14 residues. CDR3 region: CASSLPNSNQPQHF. DNA for the CDR3: TGTGCCAGCAGCTTGCCCAATAGCAATCAGCCCCAGCATTTT.

This clonotype was seen a handful of times. V usage is TRBV4-3 and J usage is TRBJ2-7; D remains ambiguous. This CDR3 has 15 amino acids. V lost 0 bases and J 3 bases, leaving 12 bases between the germline ends. The V gene's germline CDR1 is LGHNA and CDR2 YSLEER. The CDR3 DNA sequence: TGCGCCAGCAGCCAAGAATTTCGTCGAAGCTACGAGCAGTACTTC. Its translation: CASSQEFRRSYEQYF.